The rows below give T cell receptor beta chains drawn from one sample of a study of shared clonotypes between healthy human individuals. TCRdb's table, derived via immunoSEQ multiplex PCR, lists solely in-frame clones and lacks some. The sample carries over 2 million clones, 85% to 95% recorded once. The specimen was naive CD4+ T cells sorted from blood. All receptors come from a man aged 18 to 30 in good health. CDR3s include the opening cysteine and the closing phenylalanine or tryptophan. The D gene is left open where the match is weak. For some rows the clone size is stated as once, few or many, or as a class when expanded; others skip it.

v_call	clone_size	j_call	cdr3_length	d_call	cdr3_nt	cdr3_aa
TRBV5-4	.	TRBJ1-6	13	.	TGTGCCAGCAGCTTGGGTCATAATTCACCCCTCCACTTT	CASSLGHNSPLHF
TRBV28	once	TRBJ1-5	15	.	TGTGCCAGCAGTTTAGCCGGCAGGGATGGTCAGCCCCAGCATTTT	CASSLAGRDGQPQHF
TRBV18	.	TRBJ2-5	13	.	TGTGCCAGCTCACCATTTTTGGAAGAGACCCAGTACTTC	CASSPFLEETQYF
TRBV5-4	.	TRBJ1-2	15	.	TGTGCCAGCAGCTCGGGCCCACAGGGTGAGGCTGGCTACACCTTC	CASSSGPQGEAGYTF
TRBV5-1	.	TRBJ2-2	16	TRBD2	TGCGCCAGCAGCTTGGGACTAGCGACCAACACCGGGGAGCTGTTTTTT	CASSLGLATNTGELFF
TRBV7-7	.	TRBJ2-7	15	TRBD1	TGTGCTAGCAGCTTAGAGACAGGGAGCAACTACGAGCAGTACTTC	CASSLETGSNYEQYF
TRBV6-6	.	TRBJ1-4	13	.	TGTGCCAGCAGTGAGAGGGACAACGAAAAACTGTTTTTT	CASSERDNEKLFF
TRBV10-3	.	TRBJ1-3	15	TRBD1	TGTGCCATCAGTGATTCCACAGGGGGAGCGACCACCATATATTTT	CAISDSTGGATTIYF
TRBV25-1	.	TRBJ2-5	15	.	TGTGCCAGCAGTGCCCAGTGGGCGCCCCAAGAGACCCAGTACTTC	CASSAQWAPQETQYF
TRBV7-2	once	TRBJ1-2	14	.	TGTGCCAGCAGCTTAGCTAGAGACAGCTATGGCTACACCTTC	CASSLARDSYGYTF
TRBV6-6	.	TRBJ1-5	13	.	TGTGCCAGCAGTCCCCAGGGGCGTCAGCCCCAGCATTTT	CASSPQGRQPQHF
TRBV7-2	.	TRBJ2-7	13	.	TGTGCCAGCAGCTTAGCGGGAGCATACGAGCAGTACTTC	CASSLAGAYEQYF
TRBV10-1	.	TRBJ2-3	18	TRBD2	TGCGCCAGCAGCGAGACTAGCGGGAGGGCCCTAAGCACAGATACGCAGTATTTT	CASSETSGRALSTDTQYF
TRBV2	.	TRBJ1-1	11	.	TGTGCCAGCAGTATTAACACTGAAGCTTTCTTT	CASSINTEAFF
TRBV7-6	.	TRBJ2-1	14	TRBD2	TGTGCCAGCAGCTTAGCGACTAGCGGCTCTGATCAGTTCTTC	CASSLATSGSDQFF
TRBV19	.	TRBJ2-2	16	.	TGTGCCAGTAGAGAAGCGCCTGGGACTGGATCCGGGGAGCTGTTTTTT	CASREAPGTGSGELFF
TRBV25-1	.	TRBJ1-4	14	.	TGTGCCAGCAGTGGTGAGGGGGTGAGGGAAAAACTGTTTTTT	CASSGEGVREKLFF
TRBV18	.	TRBJ2-6	15	.	TGTGCCAGCTCACTAAGGGATACTGGGGCCAACGTCCTGACTTTC	CASSLRDTGANVLTF
TRBV30	.	TRBJ1-1	13	.	TGTGCCTCCCACCCCCAGAGGGGAACTGAAGCTTTCTTT	CASHPQRGTEAFF
TRBV2	.	TRBJ2-5	15	.	TGTGCCAGCAGTGCTGATAGTGGGGGAGCGGAGACCCAGTACTTC	CASSADSGGAETQYF
TRBV19	.	TRBJ1-1	16	.	TGTGCCAGTAGTATAGATCAAAACCAGGGGAACACTGAAGCTTTCTTT	CASSIDQNQGNTEAFF
TRBV4-3	.	TRBJ2-5	11	.	TGCGCCAGCAGCCAAGGCCTAAACCAGTACTTC	CASSQGLNQYF
TRBV7-2	.	TRBJ1-2	16	.	TGTGCCAGCAGCCCCAGGCCACAGAGTGGCGACTATGGCTACACCTTC	CASSPRPQSGDYGYTF
TRBV7-2	.	TRBJ1-5	13	.	TGTGCCAGCAGCTTCGGGGACGCCGACCCCCAGCATTTT	CASSFGDADPQHF
TRBV10-3	.	TRBJ1-2	14	TRBD1	TGTGCCATCAGTGAATCCCAGGGGGACGATGGCTACACCTTC	CAISESQGDDGYTF
TRBV6-1	.	TRBJ1-2	14	.	TGTGCCAGCAGTGATGGTAGGGCGAACTATGGCTACACCTTC	CASSDGRANYGYTF
TRBV20-1	.	TRBJ1-2	11	TRBD1	TGCAGTGCAACAGGGGGTTATGGCTACACCTTC	CSATGGYGYTF
TRBV11-2	.	TRBJ1-4	16	.	TGTGCCAGCAGCTTAAATATGGCAACAACTAATGAAAAACTGTTTTTT	CASSLNMATTNEKLFF
TRBV6-1	.	TRBJ2-3	15	.	TGTGCCAGCAGTGGTGACATTTTGGGCACAGATACGCAGTATTTT	CASSGDILGTDTQYF
TRBV12-5	.	TRBJ1-1	15	TRBD1	TGTGCTAGTGGTTTGGCTAGGGACAGAAACACTGAAGCTTTCTTT	CASGLARDRNTEAFF
TRBV11-2	.	TRBJ2-1	12	.	TGTGCCAGCAGCTTTGGATATTTAGAAGGGTTCTTC	CASSFGYLEGFF
TRBV30	once	TRBJ1-1	13	.	TGTGCCTGGAGTGTAGGGCTAAACACTGAAGCTTTCTTT	CAWSVGLNTEAFF
TRBV9	.	TRBJ1-3	19	TRBD1	TGTGCCAGCAGCGCAAACCGGGACAGGGTGTTTCAGTCTGGAAACACCATATATTTT	CASSANRDRVFQSGNTIYF
TRBV6-1	.	TRBJ1-5	13	.	TGTGCCAGCAGTGACCAGGGCCGCCAGCCCCAGCATTTT	CASSDQGRQPQHF
TRBV30	once	TRBJ1-1	13	.	TGTGCCTGGAGCGCGAAAATGAACACTGAAGCTTTCTTT	CAWSAKMNTEAFF
TRBV5-1	once	TRBJ1-1	14	.	TGCGCCAGCAGCCGCCGGGACCCGAACACTGAAGCTTTCTTT	CASSRRDPNTEAFF
TRBV10-3	.	TRBJ2-2	11	.	TGTGCCATCAGGTACACCGGGGAGCTGTTTTTT	CAIRYTGELFF
TRBV11-2	.	TRBJ1-4	15	.	TGTGCCAGCAGTAGGGGTAGCCGTAATAATGAAAAACTGTTTTTT	CASSRGSRNNEKLFF
TRBV30	.	TRBJ2-2	17	.	TGTGCCTGGAGTGTACCTAGGGGACAAGACAACACCGGGGAGCTGTTTTTT	CAWSVPRGQDNTGELFF
TRBV15	.	TRBJ2-3	14	.	TGTGCCACCAGCCTTGGGCAAAACACAGATACGCAGTATTTT	CATSLGQNTDTQYF
TRBV28	.	TRBJ1-5	15	TRBD1	TGTGCCAGCAGCTCGGGACAGTCTAGCAATCAGCCCCAGCATTTT	CASSSGQSSNQPQHF
TRBV4-2	.	TRBJ2-3	16	TRBD1	TGTGCCAGCAGCTTTCGGACAGGGCTTAGCACAGATACGCAGTATTTT	CASSFRTGLSTDTQYF
TRBV2	.	TRBJ1-2	15	TRBD1	TGTGCCAGCAGTGATAGTATCGGACAGGCTTTTGGCTACACCTTC	CASSDSIGQAFGYTF
TRBV5-4	.	TRBJ1-5	13	.	TGTGCCAGCAGCCTGGACAGTATTCAGCCCCAGCATTTT	CASSLDSIQPQHF
TRBV6-5	.	TRBJ2-7	13	.	TGTGCCAGCAGGCCTTCTGGGACGTTCGAGCAGTACTTC	CASRPSGTFEQYF
TRBV7-9	once	TRBJ1-2	12	.	TGTGCCAGCAGCTTAGCAGGCAGGCGCTACACCTTC	CASSLAGRRYTF
TRBV5-1	.	TRBJ2-7	14	TRBD1	TGCGCCAGCAGATCCGGGACAGGGGCCTACGAGCAGTACTTC	CASRSGTGAYEQYF
TRBV2	.	TRBJ2-1	14	.	TGTGCCACCACATTTGGGGGTTCCTACAATGAGCAGTTCTTC	CATTFGGSYNEQFF
TRBV5-6	.	TRBJ1-5	15	.	TGTGCCAGCAGCTTGGGAGGACTCATCGGAGGGCCCCAGCATTTT	CASSLGGLIGGPQHF
TRBV19	.	TRBJ1-1	15	TRBD1	TGTGCCAGTAGCCAGGGACAGGTCATGAACACTGAAGCTTTCTTT	CASSQGQVMNTEAFF
TRBV2	once	TRBJ1-5	16	TRBD1	TGTGCCAGCACCGAGACAGGGGGCGTTGGCAATCAGCCCCAGCATTTT	CASTETGGVGNQPQHF
TRBV30	.	TRBJ1-2	14	TRBD1	TGTGCCTGGAGGAACAGGGGCGGCAACTATGGCTACACCTTC	CAWRNRGGNYGYTF
TRBV25-1	.	TRBJ1-4	16	TRBD1	TGTGCCAGCAGTGAACCTACAGGGGGCATAGGTGAAAAACTGTTTTTT	CASSEPTGGIGEKLFF
TRBV2	few	TRBJ1-5	14	.	TGTGCCAGCAGTGAGGTTTATAGCAATCAGCCCCAGCATTTT	CASSEVYSNQPQHF
TRBV28	.	TRBJ2-7	15	TRBD1	TGTGCCAGCACTCCCATGGACAGGGTTAGTAGCGAGCAGTACTTC	CASTPMDRVSSEQYF